These 20 T cell receptor beta chains came from one sample sequenced in a study of CD8 T cells in Susac syndrome (dated by TCRdb to about 2019). Receptor amplification or capture employed the immunoSEQ multiplex PCR assay. RNA was extracted with the RNeasy kit and 0.5 to 1 ug was reverse transcribed using random hexamers. TCRdb trimmed public reads at Q25 via fastp, called clones via MiXCR and kept in-frame beta chains. Each CDR3 protein appears once, grouped with its most common genes and DNA. The sample table contains 65,000 to 90,000 distinct CDR3 sequences; only one count was recorded for about 95% of them. Approximately 0.38% of the sample comes from the top ten. Sequencing used CD8+ T cells from PBMCs. Receptors were obtained from a human donor with multiple sclerosis.

The chain recombines TRBV11-2 with TRBJ2-5; D not resolved. CDR3 size: 14 residues. Trimming took 5 bases from V and 5 from J, leaving 15 bases between them. Germline V gives CDR1 SGHAT, CDR2 FQNNGV. The CDR3 sequence is CASSNRRAQETQYF. The CDR3 DNA is TGTGCCAGCAGCAATCGACGAGCCCAGGAGACCCAGTACTTC.

The chain uses TRBV13 and TRBJ2-7, with a tentative D call TRBD1 (6 bases). Germline loops: CDR1 PRHDT, CDR2 FYEKMQ (reference sequence). This CDR3 is 14 amino acids long. Between the trimmed V and J ends, which lost 1 base and 3 bases, there was a span of 10 bases. Here the CDR3 reads CASSLDGRGYEQYF. The CDR3 DNA follows: TGTGCCAGCAGCTTAGATGGCAGGGGCTACGAGCAGTACTTC. Complete variable domain (other parts from reference TRBV13 and TRBJ2-7): AAGVIQSPRHLIKEKRETATLKCYPIPRHDTVYWYQQGPGQDPQFLISFYEKMQSDKGSIPDRFSAQQFSDYHSELNMSSLELGDSALYFCASSLDGRGYEQYFGPGTRLTVT.

This chain links TRBV7-9 with TRBJ2-4, with 9 positions matching TRBD1. CDR3 length: 16 residues. The V gene end was trimmed by 5 bases and the J gene end by 0 bases; junction bases not matched to a gene: 5. Germline assignment: CDR1 SEHNR and CDR2 FQNEAQ (reference sequence). CDR3 nucleotides: TGTGCCAGCAGCCCCGGGACAGGGCTAGCCAAAAACATTCAGTACTTC. Translating it yields CASSPGTGLAKNIQYF.

As regards this clonotype: At one end, the junction sequence differs from germline, possibly due to a read error. CDR3 DNA: TGTGCCAGCTCACGGGGTGGGGACAGGAGCTTC. This gives the protein CASSRGGDRSF. V gene TRBV19 combines with J gene TRBJ2-1, with 8 bases identical to TRBD1. Per germline, CDR1 LNHDA and CDR2 SQIVND (reference sequence). The CDR3 length is 11 residues. Full variable domain (missing parts from reference TRBV19 and TRBJ2-1): DGGITQSPKYLFRKEGQNVTLSCEQNLNHDAMYWYRQDPGQGLRLIYYSQIVNDFQKGDIAEGYSVSREKKESFPLTVTSAQKNPTAFYLCASSRGGDRSFGPGTRLTVL.

This rearrangement joins TRBV19 to TRBJ1-1, with D unresolved. This CDR3 contains 14 residues. The germline CDR1 and CDR2 sequences are LNHDA and SQIVND (reference sequence). V was trimmed by 3 bases and J by 3 bases, leaving 11 bases between them. The CDR3 loop is CASSMGALYTEAFF. In nucleotides, the CDR3 is TGTGCCAGTAGTATGGGTGCATTGTACACTGAAGCTTTCTTT.

The CDR3: CASSPAGTGGFYGYTF. In DNA, the CDR3 is TGTGCCAGCAGTCCCGCCGGGACAGGGGGCTTCTATGGCTACACCTTC. The chain employs TRBV12-3 or TRBV12-4 and TRBJ1-2; 12 bases match TRBD1. CDR3 length: 16 residues. V lost 5 bases and J lost 4; bases outside the gene matches: 8.

This chain links TRBV7-6 with TRBJ2-5; TRBD1 aligns across 8 bases. Trimming cost V 5 bases and J 3 bases; bases outside gene matches: 8. Germline CDR1 SGHVS, CDR2 FNYEAQ. The CDR3 extends over 15 amino acids. The CDR3 nucleotides read TGTGCCAGCAGCCCGGTCGCGACAGGGGAAGAGACCCAGTACTTC. Residues: CASSPVATGEETQYF.

This chain joins TRBV25-1 and TRBJ2-5, with a possible D match to TRBD2 (6 bases). Germline V gene lookup returns CDR1 MGHDK and CDR2 SYGVNS. The CDR3 consists of 16 residues. The V end was cut by 5 bases, the J end by 5 bases, with 21 bases between. The CDR3 DNA follows: TGTGCCAGCAGTCCGCCCCGAACGGGACTCGTTGAGACCCAGTACTTC. Translated: CASSPPRTGLVETQYF.

The V and J genes are TRBV9 and TRBJ2-2; TRBD2 matches 10 bases. Germline lookup yields CDR1 SGDLS and CDR2 YYNGEE. After removal of 7 bases from V and 5 bases from J, the junction contained 8 bases not matched to a gene. The CDR3 is made up of 15 amino acids. The CDR3 DNA reads TGTGCCAGCCTCTTAGCGGGAGGTCCGACCGGGGAGCTGTTTTTT. Its protein product is CASLLAGGPTGELFF. Drawing the rest from reference TRBV9 and TRBJ2-2, the complete variable domain is DSGVTQTPKHLITATGQRVTLRCSPRSGDLSVYWYQQSLDQGLQFLIQYYNGEERAKGNILERFSAQQFPDLHSELNLSSLELGDSALYFCASLLAGGPTGELFFGEGSRLTVL.

The rearrangement uses TRBV27 and TRBJ2-5, with D possibly TRBD2 on 7 matching bases. There are 16 residues in the CDR3. Germline V gene sequence: CDR1 MNHEY, CDR2 SMNVEV (reference sequence). Trimming left V 6 bases short and J 4 bases short, with 21 bases between. The CDR3 nucleotides read TGTGCCAGCAGCCTCCGAGGGGGGGCCCCTTCAGAGACCCAGTACTTC. Protein product: CASSLRGGAPSETQYF.

J is TRBJ2-3 and V is TRBV29-1; 8 bases map to TRBD1. The CDR3 consists of 15 residues. Losses at the gene ends were 5 bases for V and 2 bases for J; bases not matched to a gene: 9. Per germline, CDR1 SQVTM and CDR2 ANQGSEA. The CDR3 loop is CSVITGGYYTDTQYF. DNA of the CDR3: TGCAGCGTTATCACAGGGGGTTACTACACAGATACGCAGTATTTT.

The gene calls are TRBV6-5 and TRBJ2-5; TRBD2 aligns across 10 bases. The CDR3 spans 15 residues. Germline loops: CDR1 MNHEY, CDR2 SVGAGI. V shed 6 bases, J shed 2 bases, and the junction held 6 bases outside the gene matches. The CDR3 sequence is CASRTSTSGQETQYF. CDR3 coding DNA: TGTGCCAGCAGGACTTCGACTAGCGGGCAAGAGACCCAGTACTTC.

V and J are TRBV10-3 and TRBJ1-6; D is unresolved. V shed 4 bases and J shed 7 bases, with 14 bases lying between them. The CDR3 spans 15 residues. Germline CDR1 reads ENHRY; CDR2 reads SYGVKD. The CDR3 spells CAISGQKSSNSPLHF. Written as DNA, the CDR3 is TGTGCCATCAGTGGCCAGAAGAGTTCAAATTCACCCCTCCACTTT.

The V call is TRBV6-4, the J call TRBJ2-1, with 9 bases fitting TRBD2. The V gene end was trimmed by 8 bases and the J gene end by 8 bases; junction bases not matched to a gene: 16. In germline, CDR1 is MRHNA, CDR2 SNTAGT. CDR3 length: 16 residues. CDR3 amino acids: CASATTLAGWPDEQFF. The CDR3 coding sequence is TGTGCCAGCGCTACGACCCTAGCGGGGTGGCCCGATGAGCAGTTCTTC.

CDR3 residues: CASSLGGIYNEQFF. The DNA for the CDR3 is TGTGCCAGCAGTTTAGGGGGTATCTACAATGAGCAGTTCTTC. The V gene is TRBV27, the J gene TRBJ2-1, with D perhaps TRBD1 or TRBD2 (5 bases each). This CDR3 has 14 residues. Germline assignment: CDR1 MNHEY and CDR2 SMNVEV (reference sequence). Trimming shortened V by 2 bases and J by 3 bases, and 8 bases separated the two germline ends.

V is TRBV27 and J is TRBJ1-5; D remains unclear. Germline loops: CDR1 MNHEY, CDR2 SMNVEV (reference sequence). The CDR3 sequence is 12 residues long. V dropped 3 bases and J dropped 2 bases, with 2 bases sitting between them. CDR3 sequence reads: CASSFRNQPQHF. The CDR3 DNA follows: TGTGCCAGCAGTTTTCGCAATCAGCCCCAGCATTTT.

The J gene is TRBJ1-2, the V gene TRBV14, with TRBD1 matching over 7 bases. Germline CDR1 is SGHDN and CDR2 is FVKESK. The J segment lost 5 bases and the V segment lost 1 base, leaving 10 bases of the junction unmatched. CDR3 length equals 16 residues. Here the CDR3 reads CASSQAPSPGQYGYTF. CDR3 DNA: TGTGCCAGCAGCCAAGCCCCTTCCCCGGGACAGTATGGCTACACCTTC.

The rearrangement joins TRBV5-6 to TRBJ2-3, with 15 bases matching TRBD2. This CDR3 has 16 amino acids. J lost 3 bases, V lost 5 bases, and 4 bases had no gene match. Germline CDR1 reads SGHDT; CDR2 reads YYEEEE. The CDR3 loop reads CASRSGTSGGTDTQYF. CDR3 nucleotides: TGTGCCAGCAGATCCGGGACTAGCGGGGGGACAGATACGCAGTATTTT. Together with reference TRBV5-6 and TRBJ2-3, the CDR3 gives the full variable domain: DAGVTQSPTHLIKTRGQQVTLRCSPKSGHDTVSWYQQALGQGPQFIFQYYEEEERQRGNFPDRFSGHQFPNYSSELNVNALLLGDSALYLCASRSGTSGGTDTQYFGPGTRLTVL.

The V call is TRBV27, the J call TRBJ2-3, with 10 bases aligning to TRBD1. CDR1 MNHEY and CDR2 SMNVEV come from the germline V gene (reference sequence). The CDR3 length is 16 residues. V lost 3 bases, J lost 4 bases, and 7 bases stayed unmatched. CDR3 DNA: TGTGCCAGCAGTTTGTATGGGACAGGGGTGGCAGATACGCAGTATTTT. Amino acids: CASSLYGTGVADTQYF.

The chain couples TRBV6-2 or TRBV6-3 to TRBJ1-1; TRBD1 might be the D (5 bases). The V end lost 0 bases, the J end lost 1 base, and 12 bases lay between the germline ends. CDR3 length: 16 amino acids. The V gene's germline CDR1 is MNHEY and CDR2 SVGEGT. Written as DNA, the CDR3 is TGTGCCAGCAGTTACTCGACAGATCGGGCGAACACTGAAGCTTTCTTT. Translation: CASSYSTDRANTEAFF.